Each of the 8 T cell receptor beta chains below was sequenced from the same sample in a study of vaccination and CD4 T cells after COVID-19. The study sequenced cultured CD4+ T cell DNA using the Oncomine TCR Beta short-read assay. TCRdb re-called the PCR reads through MiXCR, storing one row per CDR3 protein. In the table there are around 9,000 distinct CDR3 sequences, approximately 35% of which are singletons. The treatment is: roughly 11-day PBMC culture with coronavirus spike peptide pools or control peptides (ViraFEST assay). The unexposed donor's CD4+ T cells were collected before the COVID-19 pandemic (2011-2018). Their antigen targets remain unknown. What was sequenced was CD4+ T cells from blood, cultured in vitro. Every receptor here comes from a human donor in good health.

This sequence joins TRBV12-3 or TRBV12-4 and TRBJ1-2, with unresolved D. The V end lost 6 bases, the J end lost 3 bases, and 11 bases lay between the germline ends. This CDR3 has 13 residues. CDR3 DNA: TGTGCCAGCAGCCGCCTCGGATACTATGGCTACACCTTC. Its translation is CASSRLGYYGYTF.

This clonotype was counted only a few times. V gene TRBV25-1 combines with J gene TRBJ1-2; D uncertain. The CDR3 contains 14 residues. The V end lost 4 bases, the J end lost 8 bases, and 17 bases lay between the germline ends. Germline lookup yields CDR1 MGHDK and CDR2 SYGVNS. The CDR3 DNA reads TGTGCCAGCAGTGGCCTCATCATACTGGGGGGCTACACCTTC. Its translation is CASSGLIILGGYTF.

This chain uses TRBV20-1 with TRBJ1-5, with D possibly matching TRBD1 (5 bases). Deletions cut 2 bases from V and 1 base from J, with 9 bases between. CDR1 DFQATT and CDR2 SNEGSKA come from the germline V gene (reference sequence). The CDR3 is 14 amino acids. The CDR3 sequence: CSARRRDSNQPQHF. CDR3 bases: TGCAGTGCTAGACGCCGGGACAGCAATCAGCCCCAGCATTTT.

This clonotype was counted only a few times. The chain recombines TRBV20-1 with TRBJ1-2, with TRBD1 matching 8 bases. This CDR3 is 14 amino acids long. Germline loops: CDR1 DFQATT, CDR2 SNEGSKA (reference sequence). Losses at the gene ends were 4 bases for V and 4 bases for J; bases not matched to a gene: 8. CDR3 sequence: CSAIGQGPPYGYTF. The CDR3, as DNA: TGCAGTGCTATCGGACAGGGTCCCCCCTATGGCTACACCTTC.

This clonotype was seen more than once but under ten times. J is TRBJ2-6 and V is TRBV19; D possibly matches TRBD1 or TRBD2 (5 bases each). CDR3 length equals 19 residues. The germline gives CDR1 LNHDA, CDR2 SQIVND (reference sequence). V was clipped by 5 bases and J by 2 bases, with 22 bases between them. The CDR3 loop is CASSLQSGTASAGANVLTF. The DNA for the CDR3 is TGTGCCAGTAGTCTTCAATCCGGGACCGCCAGCGCTGGGGCCAACGTCCTGACTTTC.

This clonotype turned up a few times. V usage is TRBV7-8 and J usage is TRBJ2-3, with TRBD1 identical over 7 bases. V lost 0 bases to trimming and J lost 2 bases; unmatched junction nucleotides: 8. CDR3 size: 17 residues. CDR1 SGHVS and CDR2 FQNEAQ come from the germline V gene. The CDR3, as DNA: TGTGCCAGCAGCTTAGCGTACAGGGGTTCCTTCACAGATACGCAGTATTTT. Translating it yields CASSLAYRGSFTDTQYF.

The table lists this clonotype with a few counts. The genes are TRBV20-1 and TRBJ2-5; D may correspond to TRBD1 or TRBD2 (6 bases each). The length of the CDR3 is 16 residues. Looked up from germline, CDR1 is DFQATT and CDR2 is SNEGSKA (reference sequence). V gave up 5 bases and J gave up 1 base, with 20 bases separating them. CDR3 in amino acids: CSAGTPSAGSQETQYF. The DNA of the CDR3 is TGCAGTGCTGGGACACCATCCGCGGGATCCCAAGAGACCCAGTACTTC.

The chain recombines TRBV20-1 with TRBJ1-1; 7 nucleotides align to TRBD1. The germline V gene encodes CDR1 DFQATT and CDR2 SNEGSKA (reference sequence). The V and J ends lost 8 bases and 2 bases, in that order; junction bases with no gene match: 11. CDR3 size: 14 residues. CDR3 sequence (DNA): TGCAGTCCATGGGGGGGGGACAGAAACACTGAAGCTTTCTTT. Its translation: CSPWGGDRNTEAFF.